This T cell receptor (beta chain) was found in a study of blood T cell repertoires in COVID-19. About the research overall: Samples representing acute and convalescent COVID-19 were sourced from the United States, Italy and Spain.

The CDR3 runs to 12 residues. Germline V gene lookup returns CDR1 KGHSH and CDR2 LQKENI. Trimming left V 6 bases short and J 3 bases short, with 8 bases between. Per the authors' pipeline: Reference gene primers were amplified, and this amplification served to estimate nucleated cell counts. Data came from immunoSEQ multiplex PCR; TCRdb stores just in-frame clones and leaves some out. The V and J calls and the clone size are those of that table, but D and trimming were determined from the DNA. The sample holds around 170,000 clones, approximately 84% seen once. The receptor was derived from a man aged 50 or older who had recovered from COVID-19. Sequenced material: PBMCs or T cells enriched from blood (not recorded which). V gene TRBV18 combines with J gene TRBJ1-2, with no clear D. The CDR3 DNA is TGTGCCAGCTCCCCCACGGACTATGGCTACACCTTC. Translation gives CASSPTDYGYTF.